The T cell receptor (beta chain) under discussion was sequenced for a study of T-cell reconstitution after alpha-beta-depleted transplantation in children. The length of the CDR3 is 15 residues. Trimming shortened V by 7 bases and J by 5 bases, and 21 bases separated the two germline ends. In germline, CDR1 is MDHEN, CDR2 SYDVKM. TCRbeta library preparation incorporated unique molecular identifiers. TCRdb passed the PCR reads through MiXCR, listing each CDR3 protein once. The data contain about 470,000 distinct CDR3 sequences, around two fifths of them seen just once; the ten biggest clones take up about 30%.

The TCR comes from a girl between 2 and 10 years old with aplastic anemia, due to receive a stem cell transplant. The sample was PBMCs, taken before TCRalphabeta/CD19-depleted stem cell transplant. This chain connects TRBV28 to TRBJ2-7; D possibly uses TRBD1 or TRBD2 (5 bases each). CDR3 loop: CASNLPGPLDHEQYF. The CDR3, as DNA: TGTGCCAGCAACCTCCCGGGACCCCTGGACCACGAGCAGTACTTC.